Below are 14 T cell receptor beta chains sequenced from a single sample in a study of blood T cell repertoires in COVID-19. The repertoire was sequenced with immunoSEQ multiplex PCR; TCRdb's copy has only in-frame clones and lacks some. The repertoire holds 400,000 to 450,000 clones, with about 88% as singletons. Sequencing input: peripheral blood. These receptors were collected from a woman aged 40 to 50 with COVID-19, enrolled during active disease.

This chain joins TRBV5-4 and TRBJ2-1; possible D gene TRBD2, 5 bases. V lost 0 bases, J lost 3 bases, and 13 bases lay in between. Germline V CDR1 and CDR2: SGHNT, YYREEE (reference sequence). The CDR3 spans 16 residues. The CDR3 DNA reads TGTGCCAGCAGCTTGGGTTGGGGAGAGGGCTACAATGAGCAGTTCTTC. It translates to CASSLGWGEGYNEQFF. Full variable domain (outside the CDR3, taken from reference TRBV5-4 and TRBJ2-1): ETGVTQSPTHLIKTRGQQVTLRCSSQSGHNTVSWYQQALGQGPQFIFQYYREEENGRGNFPPRFSGLQFPNYSSELNVNALELDDSALYLCASSLGWGEGYNEQFFGPGTRLTVL.

The V call is TRBV20-1, the J call TRBJ2-1, with D perhaps TRBD1 (6 bases). Trimming removed 6 bases at V and 6 bases at J, with 9 bases between. Germline V gene lookup returns CDR1 DFQATT and CDR2 SNEGSKA (reference sequence). This CDR3 has 11 amino acids. The CDR3 coding sequence is TGCAGTGCATCCAGGGGCAATGAGCAGTTCTTC. Encoded protein: CSASRGNEQFF.

This clone was counted a few times. The J gene is TRBJ2-1, the V gene TRBV5-4; TRBD2 is a possible D gene (5 bases). The germline gives CDR1 SGHNT, CDR2 YYREEE (reference sequence). The CDR3 covers 16 residues. The ends were cut back, 2 bases at V and 5 bases at J, with 17 bases in the middle. The CDR3 region is CASSFDLDWSDNEQFF. The CDR3, as DNA: TGTGCCAGCAGCTTCGACCTGGACTGGTCAGACAATGAGCAGTTCTTC. Full variable domain (outside the CDR3, taken from reference TRBV5-4 and TRBJ2-1): ETGVTQSPTHLIKTRGQQVTLRCSSQSGHNTVSWYQQALGQGPQFIFQYYREEENGRGNFPPRFSGLQFPNYSSELNVNALELDDSALYLCASSFDLDWSDNEQFFGPGTRLTVL.

The rearrangement uses TRBV15 and TRBJ2-1, with 8 bases matching TRBD2. V gave up 3 bases and J gave up 6 bases; unmatched junction bases: 7. This CDR3 contains 15 residues. Germline V gives CDR1 LNHNV, CDR2 YYDKDF (reference sequence). CDR3 DNA: TGTGCCACCAGCAGCGGGAGGGATGGCTCCAATGAGCAGTTCTTC. Translating gives CATSSGRDGSNEQFF.

V usage is TRBV7-2 and J usage is TRBJ2-1; tentatively, D is TRBD2 (6 bases). V lost 0 bases to trimming and J lost 9 bases, with 12 bases between them. The CDR3 contains 14 residues. Germline CDR1 is SGHTA and CDR2 is FQGNSA. CDR3 region: CASSLAGGVGEQFF. CDR3 nucleotide sequence: TGTGCCAGCAGCTTAGCGGGGGGAGTCGGTGAGCAGTTCTTC. The whole variable domain, filled in from reference TRBV7-2 and TRBJ2-1, reads GAGVSQSPSNKVTEKGKDVELRCDPISGHTALYWYRQSLGQGLEFLIYFQGNSAPDKSGLPSDRFSAERTGGSVSTLTIQRTQQEDSAVYLCASSLAGGVGEQFFGPGTRLTVL.

The genes are TRBV28 and TRBJ1-2, with a weak D call TRBD1 (6 bases). Germline values: CDR1 MDHEN, CDR2 SYDVKM. The ends were cut back, 6 bases at V and 8 bases at J, with 22 bases in the middle. The CDR3 covers 15 residues. The chain's CDR3 is CASRNDQQGKGGYTF. CDR3 bases: TGTGCCAGCAGAAATGACCAACAGGGTAAGGGAGGCTACACCTTC.

V and J are TRBV7-2 and TRBJ1-4; TRBD1 is a possible D gene (5 bases). The CDR3 sequence is 14 residues long. Trimming shortened V by 4 bases and J by 4 bases, and 10 bases separated the two germline ends. Germline CDR1 reads SGHTA; CDR2 reads FQGNSA. The CDR3 DNA follows: TGTGCCAGCAGCTCCGGGACTCTTAATGAAAAACTGTTTTTT. Residues: CASSSGTLNEKLFF.

As concerns this clone: Other DNA sequences in this specimen translate into the identical CDR3. This chain joins TRBV18 and TRBJ2-7; 11 nucleotides agree with TRBD2. V shed 3 bases, J shed 4 bases, and the junction held 2 bases outside the gene matches. There are 14 residues in the CDR3. Germline CDR1 KGHSH, CDR2 LQKENI. The CDR3 DNA reads TGTGCCAGCTCACCCGGGACTAGCGGTTACGAGCAGTACTTC. It translates to CASSPGTSGYEQYF. Variable domain in full (rest from reference TRBV18 and TRBJ2-7): NAGVMQNPRHLVRRRGQEARLRCSPMKGHSHVYWYRQLPEEGLKFMVYLQKENIIDESGMPKERFSAEFPKEGPSILRIQQVVRGDSAAYFCASSPGTSGYEQYFGPGTRLTVT.

This chain links TRBV27 with TRBJ2-1; TRBD1 might be the D (5 bases). V lost 3 bases to trimming and J lost 7 bases, with 25 bases between them. Germline lookup yields CDR1 MNHEY and CDR2 SMNVEV (reference sequence). The CDR3 totals 18 residues. The CDR3 DNA reads TGTGCCAGCAGTTTGCGACAGAGTGTGCCTAGTGGAGTGAATGAGCAGTTCTTC. This codes for CASSLRQSVPSGVNEQFF.

This chain uses TRBV5-1 with TRBJ2-1, with TRBD2 identical over 13 bases. J gave up 3 bases and V 3 bases, and 6 bases lay outside the gene matches. This CDR3 is 17 amino acids long. Germline CDR1 SGHRS, CDR2 YFSETQ. CDR3 region: CASSYGLAGVVYNEQFF. The DNA of the CDR3 is TGCGCCAGCAGCTACGGACTAGCGGGAGTGGTCTACAATGAGCAGTTCTTC. Based on the CDR3 plus reference TRBV5-1 and TRBJ2-1, the full variable domain is KAGVTQTPRYLIKTRGQQVTLSCSPISGHRSVSWYQQTPGQGLQFLFEYFSETQRNKGNFPGRFSGRQFSNSRSEMNVSTLELGDSALYLCASSYGLAGVVYNEQFFGPGTRLTVL.

For the CDR3, the DNA is TGCGCCAGCAGCCAGGGGGACAGGAAAGCTAACTATGGCTACACCTTC. Translating gives CASSQGDRKANYGYTF. The chain is built from TRBV4-3 and TRBJ1-2; TRBD1 matches at 8 bases. With 3 bases clipped from V and 0 bases from J, the junction kept 6 bases outside the gene matches. The CDR3 extends over 16 amino acids. Germline V gene sequence: CDR1 LGHNA, CDR2 YSLEER.

The chain employs TRBV18 and TRBJ1-6, with 9 bases that match TRBD1. Looked up from germline, CDR1 is KGHSH and CDR2 is LQKENI. The CDR3 has 15 amino acids. The V gene end was trimmed by 3 bases and the J gene end by 10 bases; junction bases not matched to a gene: 7. CDR3: CASSPVPGQGSPLHF. The CDR3 region has the DNA TGTGCCAGCTCACCCGTCCCGGGACAGGGATCACCCCTCCACTTT.

The chain employs TRBV29-1 and TRBJ2-7, with TRBD1 identical over 9 bases. In germline, CDR1 is SQVTM, CDR2 ANQGSEA. J lost 4 bases, V lost 4 bases, and 5 bases had no gene match. The CDR3 extends over 13 amino acids. The CDR3 bases are TGCAGCGTTGTCTCGGGACAGGGATACGAGCAGTACTTC. This sequence encodes CSVVSGQGYEQYF.

J is TRBJ2-2 and V is TRBV28; 10 nucleotides align to TRBD1. The junction had 5 bases not matched to a gene; V was cut back by 2 bases and J by 5 bases. The germline CDR1 and CDR2 sequences are MDHEN and SYDVKM. This CDR3 comprises 16 residues. CDR3 in DNA: TGTGCCAGCAGTTTAAGGACAGGGGGGAGAACCGGGGAGCTGTTTTTT. Translated, it gives CASSLRTGGRTGELFF.